This T cell receptor (beta chain) originates from a study of cytomegalovirus exposure and HLA in healthy donors. The overall study: As an earlier analysis found, about 179 million T cells yielded about 120 million unique TCR beta sequences.

For this clone: The antigen remains unidentified. Other DNA sequences in the sample encode the same CDR3.

Germline trimming cut 2 bases from V and 2 bases from J; bases unmatched to any gene: 8. In germline, CDR1 is GTSNPN, CDR2 SVGIG (reference sequence). The CDR3 loop spans 15 amino acids. Use of 60 Vbeta and 13 Jbeta primers characterized the PCR. Generated by immunoSEQ multiplex PCR, the TCRdb table keeps only in-frame clones and is missing some. Of approximately 120,000 clones in the sample, about 80% were seen once. Points from the study as a whole: In a later analysis, donors in an Asian-associated ancestry cluster reportedly had fewer N-insertions in productive TCRs than the cohort mean. Among the CMV-associated chains, a few were confirmed in vitro as specific for CMV antigens. For TCR beta chains, V- and J-gene trimming was later linked to a missense DCLRE1C variant.

Sequencing was done on a sample of PBMCs. The receptor was derived from a man aged 45-65 years in good health and CMV-seronegative. The chain links TRBV30 to TRBJ2-7; 8 positions agree with TRBD2. CDR3 coding DNA: TGTGCCTGGAGTCTTAGCGGGACCTGGCCCTACGAGCAGTACTTC. Encoded protein: CAWSLSGTWPYEQYF.